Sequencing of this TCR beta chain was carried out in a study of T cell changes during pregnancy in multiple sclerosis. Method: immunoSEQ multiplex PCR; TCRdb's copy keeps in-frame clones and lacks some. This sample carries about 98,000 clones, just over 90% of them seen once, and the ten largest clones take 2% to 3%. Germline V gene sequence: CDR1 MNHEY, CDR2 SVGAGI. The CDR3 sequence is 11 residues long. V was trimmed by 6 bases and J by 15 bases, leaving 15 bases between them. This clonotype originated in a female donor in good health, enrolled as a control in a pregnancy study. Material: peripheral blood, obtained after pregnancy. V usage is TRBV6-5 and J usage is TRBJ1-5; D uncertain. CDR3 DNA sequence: TGTGCCAGCAGGTCGGGTTTCCAAGGGCATTTT. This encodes CASRSGFQGHF.